This T cell receptor (beta chain) was sequenced in a study of long-term antiretroviral therapy in people with HIV. In regard to this clone: Its antigen remains unidentified.

Per the germline V gene, CDR1 is GTSNPN and CDR2 is SVGIG (reference sequence). The CDR3 covers 13 residues. V shed 8 bases and J shed 3 bases, with 17 bases lying between them. Study conclusions and caveats: The study found narrower CDR3 length ranges in HIV repertoires than in controls.

Runs used v3.0 of the immunoSEQ assay and were done at survey level. The data were produced by immunoSEQ multiplex PCR, yet TCRdb's version contains in-frame clones alone and is incomplete. The sample contains about 30,000 clones, around 80% of which appear only once. This chain links TRBV30 with TRBJ2-7, with D possibly matching TRBD2 (6 bases). The sequences come from unsorted PBMCs, collected 1.5 years before starting antiretroviral therapy. This receptor was taken from a man aged 18 to 29 with HIV. Here the CDR3 DNA reads TGTGCCCACGGGGGTGAAGGTCTCTACGAGCAGTACTTC. Protein sequence: CAHGGEGLYEQYF.